The 30 T cell receptor beta chains presented below share a single source sample, sequenced in a study of liver allograft versus peripheral blood T cells. Looking at the study overall: Liver transplant recipients had T cell receptor repertoires compared between transplanted liver and peripheral blood.

TCRdb independently ran MiXCR on the reads; one entry per CDR3 protein. The profile shows about 10,000 distinct CDR3 sequences, about a fifth of them singletons. The receptors shown here come from a human patient who had a liver transplant. Some of the T cells may derive from the graft donor.

This sequence joins TRBV12-5 and TRBJ1-1; 7 bases match TRBD1. V lost 6 bases, J lost 1 base, and 5 bases stayed unmatched. The CDR3 contains 14 residues. Germline values: CDR1 LGHNT, CDR2 FRNRAP. CDR3 nucleotides: TGTGCTAGTGGACAAAACAGGGGGAACACTGAAGCTTTCTTT. Its translation is CASGQNRGNTEAFF.

This chain connects TRBV14 to TRBJ2-7; a possible D gene is TRBD1 (6 bases). Germline loops: CDR1 SGHDN, CDR2 FVKESK. The CDR3 runs to 15 residues. V was cut by 4 bases and J by 4 bases, with 17 bases left in between. The CDR3, as DNA: TGTGCCAGCAGCCCGAAATGGGGGCGCGTTTACGAGCAGTACTTC. It is translated as CASSPKWGRVYEQYF.

The V call is TRBV11-2, the J call TRBJ2-4; 8 bases are a match to TRBD2. Trimming took 0 bases from V and 6 from J; bases not matched to a gene: 1. Germline V gene lookup returns CDR1 SGHAT and CDR2 FQNNGV. The CDR3 consists of 14 residues. CDR3 nucleotides: TGTGCCAGCAGCTTAGACGGGGGGGGAAACATTCAGTACTTC. This encodes CASSLDGGGNIQYF.

The chain joins TRBV28 to TRBJ2-7; D may correspond to TRBD1 or TRBD2 (5 bases each). Germline V gene lookup returns CDR1 MDHEN and CDR2 SYDVKM. The CDR3 extends over 11 amino acids. V gave up 10 bases and J gave up 5 bases, with 12 bases separating them. CDR3 protein: CATYGAHEQYF. CDR3 DNA: TGTGCCACGTACGGGGCCCACGAGCAGTACTTC.

This clonotype ranks as medium-sized. The chain joins TRBV19 to TRBJ2-2; D remains unclear. Germline lookup yields CDR1 LNHDA and CDR2 SQIVND (reference sequence). The CDR3 is 14 residues long. Trimming stripped 4 bases from V and 1 base from J, with 7 bases between. The CDR3 DNA is TGTGCCAGTAGTACGCAGCGGAACACCGGGGAGCTGTTTTTT. Amino acid sequence: CASSTQRNTGELFF.

By share, this clonotype ranks as medium-sized (0.01 to 0.1%). This chain connects TRBV10-3 to TRBJ1-4; the D is unclear. The CDR3 runs 14 residues. Trimming cost V 7 bases and J 1 base, with 10 bases left between them. The germline gives CDR1 ENHRY, CDR2 SYGVKD. DNA for the CDR3: TGTGCCATCATAGGAGTCGAAACTAATGAAAAACTGTTTTTT. As protein: CAIIGVETNEKLFF.

This clonotype was seen a few times. The V call is TRBV5-4, the J call TRBJ1-1; the D is unclear. The V gene lost 0 bases and the J gene lost 0 bases, with 3 bases spanning the gap. The CDR3 extends over 13 amino acids. Germline V gene data show CDR1 as SGHNT and CDR2 as YYREEE (reference sequence). CDR3: CASSLAVNTEAFF. CDR3 nucleotides: TGTGCCAGCAGCTTGGCGGTGAACACTGAAGCTTTCTTT.

This sequence joins TRBV9 and TRBJ2-2; 9 bases map to TRBD2. Germline CDR1 reads SGDLS; CDR2 reads YYNGEE. CDR3 length: 19 residues. The junction had 9 bases not matched to a gene; V was cut back by 0 bases and J by 0 bases. The CDR3 DNA reads TGTGCCAGCAGCGTAGTCGGCGGGGGGGCGAGAACGAACACCGGGGAGCTGTTTTTT. Amino acids: CASSVVGGGARTNTGELFF.

This clonotype was picked up many times. The V call is TRBV19, the J call TRBJ2-3; D perhaps matches TRBD2 (5 bases). This CDR3 contains 16 residues. Trimming stripped 3 bases from V and 3 bases from J, with 16 bases between. The germline V gene has CDR1 LNHDA and CDR2 SQIVND (reference sequence). The CDR3 sequence is CASSIRTYLNTDTQYF. CDR3 sequence (DNA): TGTGCCAGTAGTATTCGGACTTATCTTAATACAGATACGCAGTATTTT. The full variable domain, with the rest looked up from reference TRBV19 and TRBJ2-3, is DGGITQSPKYLFRKEGQNVTLSCEQNLNHDAMYWYRQDPGQGLRLIYYSQIVNDFQKGDIAEGYSVSREKKESFPLTVTSAQKNPTAFYLCASSIRTYLNTDTQYFGPGTRLTVL.

This clonotype was seen repeatedly, ten times or more. The CDR3 sequence is CASKPPSGQGRQPQHF. CDR3 coding DNA: TGTGCCAGTAAGCCCCCCTCGGGACAGGGGCGCCAGCCCCAGCATTTT. This sequence joins TRBV19 and TRBJ1-5, with TRBD1 matching over 10 bases. The CDR3 extends over 16 amino acids. Trimming removed 7 bases from V and 7 bases from J; junction bases left unmatched: 13. Germline assignment: CDR1 LNHDA and CDR2 SQIVND (reference sequence).

The chain recombines TRBV6-2 or TRBV6-3 with TRBJ2-3, with D tentatively TRBD2 (6 bases). Germline values: CDR1 MNHEY, CDR2 SVGEGT. Trimming stripped 5 bases from V and 1 base from J, with 16 bases between. This CDR3 spans 16 amino acids. The CDR3 protein is CASSPSVSGGTDTQYF. The CDR3 region has the DNA TGTGCCAGCAGTCCCAGCGTCTCGGGGGGCACAGATACGCAGTATTTT.

This sequence joins TRBV7-4 and TRBJ1-1; unclear D gene. The CDR3 is 14 amino acids. Looked up from germline, CDR1 is SGHVT and CDR2 is SQSDAQ. V was trimmed by 3 bases and J by 1 base, leaving 9 bases between them. The CDR3 here is CASSFPGRNTEAFF. CDR3 in DNA: TGTGCCAGCAGCTTTCCAGGCCGGAACACTGAAGCTTTCTTT.

This clonotype was observed a single time. The chain combines TRBV29-1 with TRBJ1-2, with 8 nucleotides matching TRBD1. CDR1 and CDR2 (germline): SQVTM, ANQGSEA. This CDR3 is 11 amino acids long. Trimming at V came to 7 bases and at J to 4 bases, leaving 2 bases not matched to a gene. The DNA for the CDR3 is TGCAGCGGACAGGGGAGCTATGGCTACACCTTC. This codes for CSGQGSYGYTF.

The sample holds one count of this clonotype. Being one base from a much bigger clone, this may be a read error. Since no conserved phenylalanine or tryptophan closes the CDR3, a read error is the likely cause. The chain is built from TRBV11-2 and TRBJ1-6, with TRBD1 identical over 7 bases. CDR1 and CDR2 (germline): SGHAT, FQNNGV. The CDR3 covers 17 residues. Trimming at V came to 8 bases and at J to 9 bases, leaving 19 bases not matched to a gene. CDR3 in amino acids: CASSLGGTAALASPLHS. CDR3 bases: TGTGCCAGCTCTCTAGGGGGCACGGCCGCATTGGCTTCACCCCTCCACTCT.

This clonotype was counted between two and nine times. The chain is built from TRBV11-2 and TRBJ1-4; D not resolved. The germline gives CDR1 SGHAT, CDR2 FQNNGV. There are 13 residues in the CDR3. Between the trimmed V and J ends, which lost 5 bases and 8 bases, there was a span of 12 bases. The CDR3, as DNA: TGTGCCAGCAGCGCGGGCGCGCAAGAAAAACTGTTTTTT. It is translated as CASSAGAQEKLFF.

V and J are TRBV25-1 and TRBJ1-2, with D hard to call. The CDR3 is made up of 16 amino acids. Trimming took off 0 bases at V and 8 bases at J, with 19 bases between the two ends. Germline V gene data show CDR1 as MGHDK and CDR2 as SYGVNS. CDR3 region: CASSEYMSSSQEGYTF. CDR3 nucleotide sequence: TGTGCCAGCAGTGAATATATGTCCAGCTCCCAGGAGGGCTACACCTTC.

This chain joins TRBV12-3 or TRBV12-4 and TRBJ2-3; D uncertain. V was shortened by 1 base and J by 1 base, with 9 bases between the two germline ends. The CDR3 sequence is 15 residues long. CDR3 DNA sequence: TGTGCCAGCAGTTTAGGGATGATCGGCACAGATACGCAGTATTTT. Protein sequence: CASSLGMIGTDTQYF.

In its sample, this clonotype ranks as medium-sized. The genes are TRBV29-1 and TRBJ1-1; tentatively, D is TRBD1 (6 bases). Deletions cut 6 bases from V and 5 bases from J, with 22 bases between. From germline, CDR1 is SQVTM and CDR2 ANQGSEA. This CDR3 has 15 amino acids. For the CDR3, the DNA is TGCAGCGTCCCAACCCAAAGGGGGAAGATGACTGAAGCTTTCTTT. Its protein product is CSVPTQRGKMTEAFF.

This clonotype counts as medium-sized. J is TRBJ2-3 and V is TRBV24-1, with 10 nucleotides matching TRBD1. This CDR3 spans 15 amino acids. The junction had 6 bases not matched to a gene; V was cut back by 3 bases and J by 7 bases. Germline CDR1 is KGHDR and CDR2 is SFDVKD. In DNA form, the CDR3 reads TGTGCCACCAGTGATGTAGGGACAGGGGATCATACGCAGTATTTT. This sequence encodes CATSDVGTGDHTQYF.

The CDR3 is CASSSIQRGGRDEQFF. The CDR3 DNA follows: TGTGCCAGCAGTTCCATCCAGCGGGGGGGCCGCGATGAGCAGTTCTTC. V gene TRBV6-2 or TRBV6-3 combines with J gene TRBJ2-1; 10 bases are a match to TRBD2. V shed 4 bases, J shed 8 bases, and the junction held 11 bases outside the gene matches. CDR1 and CDR2 (germline): MNHEY, SVGEGT. The CDR3 contains 16 residues.

The V and J genes are TRBV10-1 and TRBJ2-5; possible D gene TRBD1, 6 bases. V gave up 0 bases and J gave up 5 bases, with 13 bases separating them. Germline CDR1 and CDR2: WNHNN and SYGVQD (reference sequence). CDR3 size: 15 residues. The CDR3 reads CASSESIGQGETQYF. CDR3 sequence (DNA): TGCGCCAGCAGTGAGTCGATAGGGCAGGGGGAGACCCAGTACTTC.

This clonotype was recorded at least ten times. The genes are TRBV5-6 and TRBJ1-2, with D uncertain. There are 10 residues in the CDR3. The V gene's germline CDR1 is SGHDT and CDR2 YYEEEE. Trimming took 8 bases from V and 6 from J, leaving 8 bases between them. The CDR3 sequence is CARISHGYTF. The DNA of the CDR3 is TGTGCCAGAATCTCCCATGGCTACACCTTC. The full variable domain, rest sourced from reference TRBV5-6 and TRBJ1-2, is DAGVTQSPTHLIKTRGQQVTLRCSPKSGHDTVSWYQQALGQGPQFIFQYYEEEERQRGNFPDRFSGHQFPNYSSELNVNALLLGDSALYLCARISHGYTFGSGTRLTVV.

This rearrangement joins TRBV5-1 to TRBJ1-1; D perhaps matches TRBD1 (6 bases). V was clipped by 4 bases and J by 3 bases, with 10 bases between them. This CDR3 region has 13 residues. CDR1 SGHRS and CDR2 YFSETQ come from the germline V gene. CDR3 in amino acids: CASSPRQDTEAFF. CDR3 bases: TGCGCCAGCAGCCCAAGACAGGACACTGAAGCTTTCTTT.

Judged by abundance, this clonotype is medium-sized. This rearrangement joins TRBV10-3 to TRBJ2-5; weak D call: TRBD2 (6 bases). The CDR3 spans 11 residues. V lost 8 bases and J lost 4, with 8 bases in between. The germline V gene encodes CDR1 ENHRY and CDR2 SYGVKD. CDR3 sequence reads: CAIGAGETQYF. The CDR3 coding sequence is TGTGCCATCGGAGCGGGAGAGACCCAGTACTTC.

The chain has TRBV12-3 or TRBV12-4 and TRBJ1-2; 8 bases line up with TRBD1. This CDR3 has 17 residues. V lost 5 bases and J lost 4; bases outside the gene matches: 15. The CDR3 nucleotides are TGTGCCAGCAGTCTGACAGGGGAACGGGGGGTGAGCTATGGCTACACCTTC. This sequence encodes CASSLTGERGVSYGYTF.

The chain recombines TRBV9 with TRBJ2-1; 10 bases agree with TRBD2. V was clipped by 0 bases and J by 6 bases; unmatched bases: 6. The CDR3 has 16 amino acids. The germline V gene encodes CDR1 SGDLS and CDR2 YYNGEE. CDR3 nucleotides: TGTGCCAGCAGCGTAGGGACAAGCGGGGGGGGCAATGAGCAGTTCTTC. This codes for CASSVGTSGGGNEQFF. The variable domain in full, completed from reference TRBV9 and TRBJ2-1, reads DSGVTQTPKHLITATGQRVTLRCSPRSGDLSVYWYQQSLDQGLQFLIQYYNGEERAKGNILERFSAQQFPDLHSELNLSSLELGDSALYFCASSVGTSGGGNEQFFGPGTRLTVL.

J is TRBJ2-4 and V is TRBV11-2; D gene ambiguous. Trimming took off 1 base at V and 5 bases at J, with 9 bases between the two ends. Looked up from germline, CDR1 is SGHAT and CDR2 is FQNNGV. The CDR3 runs 14 residues. In DNA form, the CDR3 reads TGTGCCAGCAGCTTAGCTGGGCAGCAAAACATTCAGTACTTC. Amino acid sequence: CASSLAGQQNIQYF.

The chain uses TRBV20-1 and TRBJ1-6; possibly TRBD1 for D (5 bases). CDR1 is DFQATT and CDR2 is SNEGSKA in the germline V gene (reference sequence). V was pared by 6 bases and J by 1 base, with 16 bases between. The CDR3 consists of 16 residues. For the CDR3, the DNA is TGCAGTGCCACCCCAGGGAGCGGGTCCTATAATTCACCCCTCCACTTT. This sequence encodes CSATPGSGSYNSPLHF.

The chain links TRBV5-6 to TRBJ2-7, with TRBD2 matching over 7 bases. CDR3 length equals 12 residues. The ends lost 2 bases at V and 4 bases at J; junction bases unmatched: 0. Germline V gene lookup returns CDR1 SGHDT and CDR2 YYEEEE. CDR3 sequence (DNA): TGTGCCAGCAGCTTCGGGGGGTACGAGCAGTACTTC. Translating it yields CASSFGGYEQYF.

By sample fraction, this clonotype is medium-sized. The chain employs TRBV19 and TRBJ2-5; 10 positions match TRBD1. V lost 0 bases, J lost 6 bases, and 7 bases stayed unmatched. The CDR3 length is 16 residues. Germline CDR1 and CDR2: LNHDA and SQIVND (reference sequence). The DNA for the CDR3 is TGTGCCAGTAGTATAGAGGTGACAGGGGGCTTAAAGACCCAGTACTTC. Amino acid sequence: CASSIEVTGGLKTQYF.